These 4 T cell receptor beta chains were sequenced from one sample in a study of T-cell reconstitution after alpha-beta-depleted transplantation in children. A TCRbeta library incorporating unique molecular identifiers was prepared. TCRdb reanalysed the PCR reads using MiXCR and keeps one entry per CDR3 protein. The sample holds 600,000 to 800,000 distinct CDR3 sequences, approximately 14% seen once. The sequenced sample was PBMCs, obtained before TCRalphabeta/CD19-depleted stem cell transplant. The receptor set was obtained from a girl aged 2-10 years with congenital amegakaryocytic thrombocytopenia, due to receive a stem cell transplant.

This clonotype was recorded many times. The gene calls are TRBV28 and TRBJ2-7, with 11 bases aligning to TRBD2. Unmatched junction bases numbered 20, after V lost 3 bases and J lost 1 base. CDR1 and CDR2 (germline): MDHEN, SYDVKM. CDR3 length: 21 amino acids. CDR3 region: CASSFPSDILAGGTGSYEQYF. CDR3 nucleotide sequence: TGTGCCAGCAGTTTTCCCTCCGATATTCTAGCGGGAGGTACTGGGTCCTACGAGCAGTACTTC.

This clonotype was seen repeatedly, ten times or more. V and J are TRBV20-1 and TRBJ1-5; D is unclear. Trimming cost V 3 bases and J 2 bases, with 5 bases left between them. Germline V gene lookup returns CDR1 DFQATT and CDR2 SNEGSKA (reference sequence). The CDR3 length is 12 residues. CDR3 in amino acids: CSASTRNQPQHF. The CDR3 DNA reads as TGCAGTGCTAGCACCCGCAATCAGCCCCAGCATTTT.

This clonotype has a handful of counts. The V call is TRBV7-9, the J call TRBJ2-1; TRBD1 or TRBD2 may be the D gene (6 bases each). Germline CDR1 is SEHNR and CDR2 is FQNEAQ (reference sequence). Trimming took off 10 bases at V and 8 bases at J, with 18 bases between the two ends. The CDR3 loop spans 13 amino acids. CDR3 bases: TGTGCCACCCCCGGGGGCTCTTGGGATGAGCAGTTCTTC. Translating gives CATPGGSWDEQFF.

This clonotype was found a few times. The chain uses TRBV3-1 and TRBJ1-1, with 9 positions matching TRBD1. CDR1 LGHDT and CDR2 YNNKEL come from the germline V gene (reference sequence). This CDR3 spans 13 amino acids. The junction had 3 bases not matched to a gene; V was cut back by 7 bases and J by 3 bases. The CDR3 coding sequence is TGTGCCAGCACTAGGACAGGGGACACTGAAGCTTTCTTT. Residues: CASTRTGDTEAFF.